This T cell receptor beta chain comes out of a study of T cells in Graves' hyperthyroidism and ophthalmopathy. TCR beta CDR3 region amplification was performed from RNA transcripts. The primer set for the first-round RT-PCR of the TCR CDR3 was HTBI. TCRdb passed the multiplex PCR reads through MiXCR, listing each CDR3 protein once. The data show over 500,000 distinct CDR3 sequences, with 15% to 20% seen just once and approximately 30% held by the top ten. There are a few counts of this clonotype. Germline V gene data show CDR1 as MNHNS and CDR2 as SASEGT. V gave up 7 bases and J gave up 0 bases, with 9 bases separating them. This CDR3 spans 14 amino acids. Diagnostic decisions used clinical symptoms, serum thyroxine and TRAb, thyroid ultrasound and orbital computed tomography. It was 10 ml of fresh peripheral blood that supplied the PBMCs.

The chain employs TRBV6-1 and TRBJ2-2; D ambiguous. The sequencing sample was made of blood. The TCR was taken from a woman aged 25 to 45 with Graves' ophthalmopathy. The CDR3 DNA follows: TGTGCCAGCACCCGACGGACGAACACCGGGGAGCTGTTTTTT. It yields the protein CASTRRTNTGELFF.